The 2 T cell receptor beta chains given below trace back to one sample, sequenced in a study of identical twins. MiXCR, applied by TCRdb to the 5' RACE reads, yields one record per CDR3 protein. The sample has 350,000 or so distinct CDR3 sequences; 9% to 15% are singletons. The same data also contributed to another study, on yellow fever vaccine responses in identical twins.

Material: CD8+ T cells sorted from blood. All receptors derive from a woman under 30 in good health.

This clonotype was observed a few times. The junction shows a germline mismatch at one end, possibly a read error. The rearrangement links TRBV29-1 to TRBJ1-1, with D perhaps matching TRBD1 (6 bases). Germline CDR1 reads SQVTM; CDR2 reads ANQGSEA. CDR3 length: 9 amino acids. CDR3: CSVSGGAGF. CDR3 nucleotide sequence: TGCAGCGTTAGTGGGGGGGCAGGGTTT.

This clonotype showed up many times. The rearrangement links TRBV5-1 to TRBJ1-1; tentatively, D is TRBD1 (5 bases). The length of the CDR3 is 14 residues. The germline V gene encodes CDR1 SGHRS and CDR2 YFSETQ. V was cut by 4 bases and J by 3 bases, with 13 bases left in between. Here the CDR3 reads CASSIREGDTEAFF. For the CDR3, the DNA is TGCGCCAGCAGCATCAGGGAGGGAGACACTGAAGCTTTCTTT.